These 31 T cell receptor beta chains came from one sample sequenced in a study of blood T cell repertoires in COVID-19. Produced via immunoSEQ multiplex PCR; TCRdb's table is partial and in-frame only. The sample contains around 97,000 clones, 85% to 90% of which appear only once. Sample: peripheral blood. The receptors stem from a human donor in a cohort sampled during active COVID-19.

In its sample, this clone was seen once. The rearrangement links TRBV7-2 to TRBJ2-7, with 10 positions matching TRBD1. Trimming cost V 5 bases and J 1 base; bases outside gene matches: 5. The CDR3 loop spans 15 amino acids. Germline CDR1 and CDR2: SGHTA and FQGNSA. CDR3 DNA sequence: TGTGCCAGCAGCCCCCGGGACAGGGGATCCTACGAGCAGTACTTC. Protein: CASSPRDRGSYEQYF.

Concerning this clone: The sample carries other DNA sequences with the same CDR3. V and J are TRBV10-1 and TRBJ2-2, with 8 bases identical to TRBD1. CDR1 is WNHNN, CDR2 SYGVQD, per germline (reference sequence). Trimming removed 6 bases from V and 5 bases from J; junction bases left unmatched: 2. The CDR3 contains 13 residues. CDR3 protein: CASSDRGTGELFF. CDR3 sequence (DNA): TGCGCCAGCAGCGACAGGGGAACCGGGGAGCTGTTTTTT.

The chain employs TRBV11-2 and TRBJ2-2, with no clear D. Germline V gene lookup returns CDR1 SGHAT and CDR2 FQNNGV. V lost 1 base to trimming and J lost 0 bases, with 9 bases between them. The CDR3 is 16 amino acids. The CDR3 is CASSLVSTTNTGELFF. The DNA of the CDR3 is TGTGCCAGCAGCTTAGTCAGTACTACGAACACCGGGGAGCTGTTTTTT.

This chain uses TRBV18 with TRBJ2-7, with 14 bases identical to TRBD2. Germline CDR1 and CDR2: KGHSH and LQKENI. This CDR3 comprises 19 residues. After removal of 6 bases from V and 0 bases from J, the junction contained 13 bases not matched to a gene. CDR3 sequence (DNA): TGTGCCAGCTCGCCCGGGGGGACTAGCGGGAGCAAAAACTCCTACGAGCAGTACTTC. Amino acids: CASSPGGTSGSKNSYEQYF.

The chain employs TRBV18 and TRBJ1-2; D perhaps matches TRBD1 (6 bases). CDR1 and CDR2 from the germline V gene are KGHSH and LQKENI. Trimming cost V 3 bases and J 3 bases, with 14 bases left between them. This CDR3 region has 15 residues. Here the CDR3 reads CASSPNTGPDYGYTF. The CDR3 coding sequence is TGTGCCAGCTCACCCAACACAGGGCCCGACTATGGCTACACCTTC.

This chain uses TRBV5-6 with TRBJ2-1, with TRBD1 as a possible D gene (5 bases). This CDR3 is built from 13 residues. The V gene lost 4 bases and the J gene lost 8 bases, with 13 bases spanning the gap. CDR1 is SGHDT, CDR2 YYEEEE, per germline. CDR3 DNA: TGTGCCAGCAGCCCTGGGGCTTTCTATGAGCAGTTCTTC. Encoded protein: CASSPGAFYEQFF.

This chain joins TRBV2 and TRBJ1-5, with 7 bases that match TRBD1. Germline values: CDR1 SNHLY, CDR2 FYNNEI. CDR3 length: 15 residues. Trimming removed 8 bases from V and 2 bases from J; junction bases left unmatched: 9. The CDR3 DNA is TGTGCCAGCTGTAGGGGGCCGGGGGGCAATCAGCCCCAGCATTTT. Translated, it gives CASCRGPGGNQPQHF.

This rearrangement joins TRBV6-2 or TRBV6-3 to TRBJ1-4; unclear D gene. Trimming left V 6 bases short and J 8 bases short, with 7 bases between. The CDR3 runs 11 residues. Looked up from germline, CDR1 is MNHEY and CDR2 is SVGEGT. The CDR3 DNA sequence: TGTGCCAGCAGCCGCGGGGAAAAACTGTTTTTT. It translates to CASSRGEKLFF.

V and J are TRBV5-1 and TRBJ1-1; TRBD1 matches at 8 bases. Per the germline V gene, CDR1 is SGHRS and CDR2 is YFSETQ. V shed 5 bases and J 4 bases; nucleotides not matched to a gene: 7. The CDR3 contains 14 residues. CDR3 sequence (DNA): TGCGCCAGCAGAAGGACAGGGTTTATCACTGAAGCTTTCTTT. Amino acids: CASRRTGFITEAFF.

The V and J genes are TRBV4-2 and TRBJ2-3, with 8 bases identical to TRBD1. This CDR3 spans 17 amino acids. Germline V lookup: CDR1 LGHNA, CDR2 YNFKEQ. The J segment lost 1 base and the V segment lost 4 bases, leaving 10 bases of the junction unmatched. Here the CDR3 reads CASSPPEYRGGTDTQYF. The DNA of the CDR3 is TGTGCCAGCAGCCCGCCTGAATACAGGGGGGGCACAGATACGCAGTATTTT.

The chain is built from TRBV7-2 and TRBJ2-5; D perhaps matches TRBD2 (6 bases). Trimming shortened V by 3 bases and J by 2 bases, and 16 bases separated the two germline ends. Germline CDR1 is SGHTA and CDR2 is FQGNSA. The CDR3 covers 16 residues. Here the CDR3 DNA reads TGTGCCAGCAGCTTCGAGATAGCGGAGCCACAAGAGACCCAGTACTTC. Translated, it gives CASSFEIAEPQETQYF.

This rearrangement joins TRBV30 to TRBJ1-1; TRBD1 matches at 10 bases. Losses at the gene ends were 6 bases for V and 1 base for J; bases not matched to a gene: 5. The CDR3 spans 14 residues. In germline, CDR1 is GTSNPN, CDR2 SVGIG (reference sequence). DNA for the CDR3: TGTGCCTGCCGGGACAGGGGAAAGAACACTGAAGCTTTCTTT. This translates into CACRDRGKNTEAFF.

This clone was observed once. V and J are TRBV5-4 and TRBJ1-1; 8 positions agree with TRBD1. The CDR3 runs to 14 residues. CDR1 and CDR2 (germline): SGHNT, YYREEE (reference sequence). V gave up 2 bases and J gave up 4 bases; unmatched junction bases: 4. The CDR3 nucleotides read TGTGCCAGCAGCTTAGGGGGGACAGGCACTGAAGCTTTCTTT. Its protein is CASSLGGTGTEAFF.

V usage is TRBV9 and J usage is TRBJ2-4, with TRBD1 matching over 12 bases. J was trimmed by 9 bases and V by 3 bases; bases with no gene match: 7. CDR3 size: 15 residues. Germline V gene lookup returns CDR1 SGDLS and CDR2 YYNGEE. The CDR3 nucleotides read TGTGCCAGCAGCGACGAGGGACAGGGGGCGAGCATTCAGTACTTC. It specifies CASSDEGQGASIQYF.

The chain is built from TRBV18 and TRBJ2-7; the match to TRBD1 covers 7 bases. Losses at the gene ends were 8 bases for V and 1 base for J; bases not matched to a gene: 11. The V gene's germline CDR1 is KGHSH and CDR2 LQKENI. This CDR3 region has 15 residues. CDR3 nucleotide sequence: TGTGCCAGCCAACAGGGGCCCCATTTATCCTACGAGCAGTACTTC. As protein: CASQQGPHLSYEQYF.

The chain has TRBV27 and TRBJ1-2; maybe TRBD1 (5 bases). The CDR3 sequence is 14 residues long. Trimming cost V 2 bases and J 5 bases, with 12 bases left between them. The germline V gene has CDR1 MNHEY and CDR2 SMNVEV (reference sequence). The CDR3 spells CASSLAGAGYGYTF. Here the CDR3 DNA reads TGTGCCAGCAGTTTAGCTGGGGCCGGGTATGGCTACACCTTC.

This chain uses TRBV7-2 with TRBJ1-1, with 7 nucleotides matching TRBD1. The CDR3 is made up of 13 amino acids. Germline trimming cut 5 bases from V and 7 bases from J; bases unmatched to any gene: 7. Germline V gene data show CDR1 as SGHTA and CDR2 as FQGNSA. CDR3 residues: CASSPQGGLEAFF. The CDR3 coding sequence is TGTGCCAGCAGCCCGCAGGGGGGCCTTGAAGCTTTCTTT.

The genes are TRBV11-2 and TRBJ1-4; 9 bases map to TRBD1. CDR3 length: 16 residues. V gave up 5 bases and J gave up 8 bases; unmatched junction bases: 12. Germline CDR1 SGHAT, CDR2 FQNNGV. CDR3 loop: CASSRQPPGTGEKLFF. The CDR3 nucleotides are TGTGCCAGCAGCCGACAACCCCCCGGGACAGGGGAAAAACTGTTTTTT. The full variable domain, in which reference TRBV11-2 and TRBJ1-4 provide the parts outside the CDR3, is EAGVAQSPRYKIIEKRQSVAFWCNPISGHATLYWYQQILGQGPKLLIQFQNNGVVDDSQLPKDRFSAERLKGVDSTLKIQPAKLEDSAVYLCASSRQPPGTGEKLFFGSGTQLSVL.

The rearrangement links TRBV3-1 (or the pseudogene TRBV3-2) to TRBJ2-2, with D maybe TRBD1 (6 bases). The CDR3 extends over 14 amino acids. Germline CDR1 is LGHDT and CDR2 is YNNKEL (reference sequence). V was cut by 8 bases and J by 6 bases, with 16 bases left in between. This chain's CDR3 is CASGSTGKSGELFF. The CDR3 bases are TGTGCCAGCGGTTCAACAGGGAAGTCCGGGGAGCTGTTTTTT.

V is TRBV5-1 and J is TRBJ1-2; 8 positions match TRBD1. The CDR3 consists of 15 residues. V dropped 4 bases and J dropped 4; count of bases not matched to a gene: 9. Germline V CDR1 and CDR2: SGHRS, YFSETQ. CDR3 sequence: CASSEQGAVSYGYTF. The CDR3 coding sequence is TGCGCCAGCAGCGAGCAGGGGGCGGTTAGCTATGGCTACACCTTC. The full variable domain, completed using reference TRBV5-1 and TRBJ1-2, is KAGVTQTPRYLIKTRGQQVTLSCSPISGHRSVSWYQQTPGQGLQFLFEYFSETQRNKGNFPGRFSGRQFSNSRSEMNVSTLELGDSALYLCASSEQGAVSYGYTFGSGTRLTVV.

This chain connects TRBV5-1 to TRBJ1-1, with a tentative D call TRBD1 (6 bases). V lost 3 bases, J lost 8 bases, and 17 bases lay in between. The CDR3 loop spans 14 amino acids. Germline loops: CDR1 SGHRS, CDR2 YFSETQ. CDR3 bases: TGCGCCAGCAGCTGGGGGCAAAATCCCATCGAAGCTTTCTTT. Its translation is CASSWGQNPIEAFF.

V is TRBV9 and J is TRBJ1-3; TRBD1 agrees at 10 bases. The CDR3 is 16 amino acids. Germline V gives CDR1 SGDLS, CDR2 YYNGEE. Unmatched junction bases numbered 4, after V lost 0 bases and J lost 4 bases. The CDR3 DNA is TGTGCCAGCAGCGTAGGGACAGGGGGAGCAGGAAACACCATATATTTT. Translation: CASSVGTGGAGNTIYF.

The V call is TRBV29-1, the J call TRBJ2-3; 9 nucleotides match TRBD1. The germline gives CDR1 SQVTM, CDR2 ANQGSEA. CDR3 length: 18 residues. V trimming: 0 bases; J trimming: 7 bases; junction bases outside the gene matches: 17. The CDR3: CSVEDPPTGGIAPNTQYF. The CDR3 bases are TGCAGCGTTGAAGACCCCCCCACAGGGGGCATCGCCCCTAATACGCAGTATTTT.

The rearrangement links TRBV10-1 to TRBJ2-1, with 10 bases that match TRBD2. The CDR3 covers 16 residues. The J segment lost 4 bases and the V segment lost 3 bases, leaving 6 bases of the junction unmatched. Per the germline V gene, CDR1 is WNHNN and CDR2 is SYGVQD (reference sequence). The CDR3, as DNA: TGCGCCAGCAGTGACTTTACTAGCGGGACTTACAATGAGCAGTTCTTC. This translates into CASSDFTSGTYNEQFF.

This chain connects TRBV29-1 to TRBJ1-2, with D unresolved. CDR3 length equals 11 residues. CDR1 and CDR2 (germline): SQVTM, ANQGSEA. Trimming took off 2 bases at V and 7 bases at J, with 8 bases between the two ends. For the CDR3, the DNA is TGCAGCGTTGAATGGCGGAGTGGCTACACCTTC. Its translation is CSVEWRSGYTF.

The table lists this clone with a count of one. The CDR3 is CASSYNRVMNEQYF. CDR3 nucleotide sequence: TGTGCCAGCAGTTACAACAGGGTTATGAACGAGCAGTACTTC. The chain combines TRBV6-5 with TRBJ2-7, with D tentatively TRBD1 (6 bases). Germline V gene sequence: CDR1 MNHEY, CDR2 SVGAGI. The V end lost 2 bases, the J end lost 5 bases, and 13 bases lay between the germline ends. The CDR3 contains 14 residues.

J is TRBJ2-7 and V is TRBV11-2; no reliable D call. Trimming stripped 0 bases from V and 9 bases from J, with 15 bases between. The CDR3 has 14 amino acids. Germline CDR1 SGHAT, CDR2 FQNNGV. In DNA form, the CDR3 reads TGTGCCAGCAGCTTAGAGGTGCAGGCCCTGGGGCAGTACTTC. It is translated as CASSLEVQALGQYF.

This chain connects TRBV5-1 to TRBJ2-5; perhaps TRBD2 as D (6 bases). Between the trimmed V and J ends, which lost 4 bases and 2 bases, there was a span of 15 bases. The V gene's germline CDR1 is SGHRS and CDR2 YFSETQ. The CDR3 is 15 residues long. CDR3 region: CASSPWEAGQETQYF. CDR3 coding DNA: TGCGCCAGCAGCCCTTGGGAGGCGGGACAAGAGACCCAGTACTTC.

V usage is TRBV9 and J usage is TRBJ1-2; 9 nucleotides match TRBD1. Germline assignment: CDR1 SGDLS and CDR2 YYNGEE. The CDR3 sequence is 14 residues long. The trim removed 3 bases at V and 3 bases at J, leaving 3 bases unmatched. In DNA, the CDR3 is TGTGCCAGCAGCGCGGGACAGGGCTACTATGGCTACACCTTC. Translated: CASSAGQGYYGYTF.

The chain recombines TRBV28 with TRBJ1-5; no firm D call. The CDR3 is made up of 14 amino acids. V was pared by 7 bases and J by 0 bases, with 10 bases between. Germline CDR1 and CDR2: MDHEN and SYDVKM. CDR3 bases: TGTGCCAGCACTAACCCATATAGCAATCAGCCCCAGCATTTT. This gives the protein CASTNPYSNQPQHF.

The chain is built from TRBV9 and TRBJ1-1; D may be TRBD1 (6 bases). Trimming cost V 4 bases and J 3 bases, with 16 bases left between them. Germline lookup yields CDR1 SGDLS and CDR2 YYNGEE. This CDR3 is built from 15 residues. CDR3 residues: CASSTRTEPDTEAFF. CDR3 nucleotide sequence: TGTGCCAGCAGCACGAGGACAGAGCCGGACACTGAAGCTTTCTTT.